This T cell receptor (beta chain) was documented in a study of T-cell reconstitution after alpha-beta-depleted transplantation in children. The sample holds many counts of this clonotype. As it was prepared, the TCRbeta library received unique molecular identifiers. TCRdb ran MiXCR on the PCR reads and lists one entry per CDR3 protein. The sample has 140,000 to 150,000 distinct CDR3 sequences, around 9% seen once. Germline V gene sequence: CDR1 SGHVS, CDR2 FQNEAQ. Trimming stripped 1 base from V and 7 bases from J, with 14 bases between. The CDR3 extends over 15 amino acids. V usage is TRBV7-8 and J usage is TRBJ2-1; D is ambiguous. Here the sequenced sample was PBMCs, mostly from graft donor cells, taken 180 days after TCRalphabeta/CD19-depleted stem cell transplant. This TCR came from a female patient aged 2-9 years who had a stem cell transplant for congenital amegakaryocytic thrombocytopenia, so the T cells may come from the graft donor. CDR3 loop: CASSLVAVLWNEQFF. CDR3 bases: TGTGCCAGCAGCTTAGTAGCCGTCCTATGGAATGAGCAGTTCTTC.